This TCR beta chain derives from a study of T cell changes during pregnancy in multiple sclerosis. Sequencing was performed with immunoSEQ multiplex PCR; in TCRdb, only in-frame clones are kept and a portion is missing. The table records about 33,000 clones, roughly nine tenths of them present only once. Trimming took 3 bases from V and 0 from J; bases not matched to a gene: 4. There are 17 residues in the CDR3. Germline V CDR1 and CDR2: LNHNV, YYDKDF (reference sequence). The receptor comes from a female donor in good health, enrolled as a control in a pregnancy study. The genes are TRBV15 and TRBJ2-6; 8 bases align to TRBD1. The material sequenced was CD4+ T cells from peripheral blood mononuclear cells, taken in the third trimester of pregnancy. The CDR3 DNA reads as TGTGCCACCAGCAGGGGACAGGATGCCTCTGGGGCCAACGTCCTGACTTTC. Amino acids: CATSRGQDASGANVLTF.